Below are 22 T cell receptor beta chains sequenced from a single sample in a study of blood T cell repertoires in COVID-19. Only in-frame clones appear in the TCRdb table, and some are missing; sequencing was by immunoSEQ multiplex PCR. This sample has roughly 250,000 clones; roughly 80% occur once, and the top ten carry 4%. The sequenced material came from peripheral blood. These receptors came from a woman aged 40 to 49 with active or convalescent COVID-19.

The chain joins TRBV7-9 to TRBJ1-2; TRBD1 matches 7 bases. The V gene's germline CDR1 is SEHNR and CDR2 FQNEAQ (reference sequence). J gave up 7 bases and V 0 bases, and 8 bases lay outside the gene matches. CDR3 length: 15 amino acids. The CDR3 region is CASSLARATGSGYTF. CDR3 DNA sequence: TGTGCCAGCAGCTTAGCGCGTGCGACAGGGAGTGGCTACACCTTC. Full variable domain (missing parts from reference TRBV7-9 and TRBJ1-2): DTGVSQNPRHKITKRGQNVTFRCDPISEHNRLYWYRQTLGQGPEFLTYFQNEAQLEKSRLLSDRFSAERPKGSFSTLEIQRTEQGDSAMYLCASSLARATGSGYTFGSGTRLTVV.

V gene TRBV2 combines with J gene TRBJ1-1; possibly TRBD1 for D (6 bases). V dropped 10 bases and J dropped 6 bases, with 18 bases sitting between them. The CDR3 has 13 amino acids. Germline V gives CDR1 SNHLY, CDR2 FYNNEI. The CDR3 reads CATYTPGQSEAFF. Here the CDR3 DNA reads TGTGCCACCTATACCCCTGGACAGTCTGAAGCTTTCTTT.

This rearrangement joins TRBV15 to TRBJ2-3; TRBD2 matches at 7 bases. The CDR3 runs to 14 residues. Germline-derived CDR1 and CDR2 are LNHNV and YYDKDF (reference sequence). Losses at the gene ends were 0 bases for V and 6 bases for J; bases not matched to a gene: 3. The CDR3 DNA reads as TGTGCCACCAGCAGAGATGGGAGGGTCGATACGCAGTATTTT. The encoded protein is CATSRDGRVDTQYF.

The genes are TRBV12-3 or TRBV12-4 and TRBJ2-1, with no clear D. CDR3 length: 13 amino acids. Trimming cost V 6 bases and J 4 bases, with 10 bases left between them. CDR3 coding DNA: TGTGCCAGCAGCTGGCCCAATTACAATGAGCAGTTCTTC. This gives the protein CASSWPNYNEQFF.

The chain employs TRBV19 and TRBJ1-2; maybe TRBD1 (6 bases). The CDR3 is 14 amino acids. Germline V CDR1 and CDR2: LNHDA, SQIVND (reference sequence). The ends were cut back, 3 bases at V and 8 bases at J, with 16 bases in the middle. Here the CDR3 reads CASSIPGTINGYTF. For the CDR3, the DNA is TGTGCCAGTAGTATCCCCGGGACAATTAACGGCTACACCTTC.

This sequence joins TRBV30 and TRBJ1-2, with D uncertain. V was cut by 3 bases and J by 3 bases, with 5 bases left in between. Germline-derived CDR1 and CDR2 are GTSNPN and SVGIG (reference sequence). This CDR3 is built from 11 residues. Written as DNA, the CDR3 is TGTGCCTGGAGGGGAGACTATGGCTACACCTTC. This codes for CAWRGDYGYTF.

This clone was observed once. The chain carries TRBV21-1 and TRBJ1-1; the table names TRBD1, a call not compared with the DNA. TRBV21-1 is a pseudogene locus. The CDR3 contains 15 residues. The CDR3 spells CASSKVRQQNTEAFF. The CDR3 region has the DNA TGTGCCAGCAGCAAAGTCAGGCAGCAGAACACTGAAGCTTTCTTT.

The rearrangement uses TRBV5-1 and TRBJ2-3, with D possibly TRBD1 on 6 matching bases. The CDR3 totals 14 residues. Per the germline V gene, CDR1 is SGHRS and CDR2 is YFSETQ. V dropped 6 bases and J dropped 0 bases, with 11 bases sitting between them. This CDR3 reads CASTTGSSTDTQYF. The CDR3 DNA reads TGCGCCAGCACAACAGGGAGTAGCACAGATACGCAGTATTTT.

The J gene is TRBJ1-3, the V gene TRBV5-5, with D uncertain. CDR1 SGHKS and CDR2 YYEKEE come from the germline V gene (reference sequence). CDR3 length equals 15 residues. V lost 1 base and J 4 bases, leaving 12 bases between the germline ends. In DNA form, the CDR3 reads TGTGCCAGCAGCTTGTGGTCGCAGGCAGGAAACACCATATATTTT. It is translated as CASSLWSQAGNTIYF.

The chain is built from TRBV28 and TRBJ2-5, with 9 bases fitting TRBD2. The CDR3 is made up of 16 amino acids. J gave up 0 bases and V 3 bases, and 5 bases lay outside the gene matches. Per germline, CDR1 MDHEN and CDR2 SYDVKM. CDR3 sequence (DNA): TGTGCCAGCAGTTTTCGCGCGGGGGGGTACCAAGAGACCCAGTACTTC. Its protein product is CASSFRAGGYQETQYF.

DNA of the CDR3: TGTGCCAGCACACCCTCCGGACTAGTCTACGAGCAGTACTTC. Residues: CASTPSGLVYEQYF. The chain carries TRBV9 and TRBJ2-7, with TRBD2 matching over 7 bases. The V gene end was trimmed by 6 bases and the J gene end by 3 bases; junction bases not matched to a gene: 9. Germline-derived CDR1 and CDR2 are SGDLS and YYNGEE. The CDR3 runs 14 residues. The entire variable domain, with the rest obtained from reference TRBV9 and TRBJ2-7, is as follows: DSGVTQTPKHLITATGQRVTLRCSPRSGDLSVYWYQQSLDQGLQFLIQYYNGEERAKGNILERFSAQQFPDLHSELNLSSLELGDSALYFCASTPSGLVYEQYFGPGTRLTVT.

This clone was seen only a few times. The rearrangement uses TRBV5-6 and TRBJ1-2; TRBD1 is a possible D gene (5 bases). This CDR3 has 14 residues. Germline V lookup: CDR1 SGHDT, CDR2 YYEEEE. Trimming took off 0 bases at V and 4 bases at J, with 10 bases between the two ends. CDR3 sequence: CASSLAPGPYGYTF. Here the CDR3 DNA reads TGTGCCAGCAGCTTGGCGCCAGGGCCCTATGGCTACACCTTC.

The V gene is TRBV6-5, the J gene TRBJ1-4, with no clear D. CDR1 MNHEY and CDR2 SVGAGI come from the germline V gene. Trimming shortened V by 2 bases and J by 0 bases, and 10 bases separated the two germline ends. The length of the CDR3 is 16 residues. The CDR3 DNA is TGTGCCAGCAGTTACATGGCCGATGCAACTAATGAAAAACTGTTTTTT. It codes for CASSYMADATNEKLFF.

This clone occurred once. The V gene is TRBV7-9, the J gene TRBJ2-5; D perhaps matches TRBD2 (6 bases). Trimming pared 3 bases from V and 4 bases from J, leaving 12 bases between. The CDR3 has 14 residues. Germline lookup yields CDR1 SEHNR and CDR2 FQNEAQ (reference sequence). The CDR3 DNA follows: TGTGCCAGCAGCTTCTCCAGTAGCGGAGAGACCCAGTACTTC. This codes for CASSFSSSGETQYF. Complete variable domain (other parts from reference TRBV7-9 and TRBJ2-5): DTGVSQNPRHKITKRGQNVTFRCDPISEHNRLYWYRQTLGQGPEFLTYFQNEAQLEKSRLLSDRFSAERPKGSFSTLEIQRTEQGDSAMYLCASSFSSSGETQYFGPGTRLLVL.

J is TRBJ2-7 and V is TRBV14; 7 positions agree with TRBD2. From germline, CDR1 is SGHDN and CDR2 FVKESK. With 0 bases clipped from V and 2 bases from J, the junction kept 10 bases outside the gene matches. The CDR3 is 17 residues long. The CDR3 region is CASSQEVERGSTYEQYV. The CDR3 nucleotides are TGTGCCAGCAGCCAAGAGGTGGAGCGGGGTTCGACCTACGAGCAGTACGTC.

The rearrangement links TRBV29-1 to TRBJ1-5; TRBD1 aligns across 11 bases. Germline CDR1 and CDR2: SQVTM and ANQGSEA. The junction had 7 bases not matched to a gene; V was cut back by 6 bases and J by 6 bases. The CDR3 totals 14 residues. The CDR3 DNA reads TGCAGCGTATTAGGACAGGGGGCCGGTCAGCCCCAGCATTTT. Translating gives CSVLGQGAGQPQHF.

The J gene is TRBJ1-1, the V gene TRBV6-5; D not certain. This CDR3 region has 14 residues. V was shortened by 7 bases and J by 3 bases, with 15 bases between the two germline ends. Germline lookup yields CDR1 MNHEY and CDR2 SVGAGI. CDR3 nucleotides: TGTGCCAGCACTACTCGGCGGAGGGACACTGAAGCTTTCTTT. Translated: CASTTRRRDTEAFF.

This clone was detected only once. The chain is built from TRBV9 and TRBJ1-6; a possible D gene is TRBD1 (6 bases). Germline V gene lookup returns CDR1 SGDLS and CDR2 YYNGEE. The CDR3 runs 15 residues. V was clipped by 0 bases and J by 9 bases, with 13 bases between them. The CDR3 DNA reads TGTGCCAGCAGCGTAGGGCAGGGGAATAGTTCACCCCTCCACTTT. Its translation is CASSVGQGNSSPLHF.

The rearrangement joins TRBV9 to TRBJ1-1, with TRBD1 matching 8 bases. This CDR3 is built from 13 residues. After removal of 4 bases from V and 7 bases from J, the junction contained 6 bases not matched to a gene. Germline V CDR1 and CDR2: SGDLS, YYNGEE. CDR3 bases: TGTGCCAGCAGCTTGCGACAGGGGTTTGAAGCTTTCTTT. Its protein is CASSLRQGFEAFF.

CDR3 loop: CASSEAGGLAGTQYF. CDR3 sequence (DNA): TGTGCCAGCAGTGAAGCGGGGGGGCTAGCGGGGACCCAGTACTTC. J is TRBJ2-7 and V is TRBV2; TRBD2 matches 8 bases. Gene TRBJ2-5 matches the end of the DNA better, so the J call may be wrong. This CDR3 is built from 15 residues. Germline V CDR1 and CDR2: SNHLY, FYNNEI.

The chain is built from TRBV5-1 and TRBJ2-1, with D unresolved. Germline V gene lookup returns CDR1 SGHRS and CDR2 YFSETQ. The V and J ends lost 1 base and 6 bases respectively, with 11 bases between them. The CDR3 is made up of 14 amino acids. CDR3 protein: CASSLRVNVNEQFF. CDR3 nucleotides: TGCGCCAGCAGCTTGCGGGTCAACGTCAATGAGCAGTTCTTC.

The chain is built from TRBV5-1 and TRBJ1-1; 10 bases line up with TRBD1. Trimming cost V 4 bases and J 1 base; bases outside gene matches: 4. CDR3 length equals 15 residues. Germline V gene data show CDR1 as SGHRS and CDR2 as YFSETQ. The CDR3 sequence: CASSPDRGPNTEAFF. CDR3 nucleotide sequence: TGCGCCAGCAGCCCAGACAGGGGGCCGAACACTGAAGCTTTCTTT.